Presented here are 5 T cell receptor beta chains from one specimen sequenced in a study of beta chain features in type 1 diabetes. The study's findings and limits: For Type 1 diabetes patients, all four CD4+ subsets carried TCRB CDR3s that were moderately but significantly shorter.

Their recognized antigens are unknown. The entirety of the isolated RNA underwent reverse transcription, so expressed TCRB transcripts were sequenced. Sequencing used immunoSEQ multiplex PCR; TCRdb keeps in-frame clones, though not all of them. The data hold hundreds of thousands of clones, with about 14% observed a single time. The sequencing sample was made of naive CD4+ T cells from blood. These receptor sequences come from a man aged 18 to 30 with type 1 diabetes.

The genes are TRBV27 and TRBJ2-4, with a tentative D call TRBD1 (6 bases). Germline V gene data show CDR1 as MNHEY and CDR2 as SMNVEV (reference sequence). The CDR3 has 14 residues. Trimming shortened V by 3 bases and J by 1 base, and 7 bases separated the two germline ends. The CDR3 reads CASSFQGAKNIQYF. In DNA, the CDR3 is TGTGCCAGCAGTTTCCAGGGGGCCAAAAACATTCAGTACTTC.

This rearrangement joins TRBV28 to TRBJ2-3, with 11 bases that match TRBD2. The CDR3 length is 15 residues. Germline V lookup: CDR1 MDHEN, CDR2 SYDVKM. Unmatched junction bases numbered 7, after V lost 7 bases and J lost 4 bases. The CDR3, as DNA: TGTGCCAGCACCCTCACTAGCGGGGGCCCAGATACGCAGTATTTT. Protein sequence: CASTLTSGGPDTQYF.

The chain uses TRBV6-5 and TRBJ1-2; D gene ambiguous. The CDR3 is 11 amino acids. V was pared by 5 bases and J by 7 bases, with 8 bases between. Germline values: CDR1 MNHEY, CDR2 SVGAGI. The CDR3 region is CASSGPTGYTF. The CDR3 region has the DNA TGTGCCAGCAGTGGTCCTACTGGCTACACCTTC.

This chain connects TRBV18 to TRBJ2-6; 9 bases agree with TRBD1. Trimming removed 8 bases from V and 0 bases from J; junction bases left unmatched: 11. This CDR3 has 18 amino acids. CDR1 is KGHSH, CDR2 LQKENI, per germline. CDR3 residues: CASAPWDRDTSGANVLTF. Written as DNA, the CDR3 is TGTGCCAGCGCGCCGTGGGACAGGGATACCTCTGGGGCCAACGTCCTGACTTTC. Drawing the rest from reference TRBV18 and TRBJ2-6, the complete variable domain is NAGVMQNPRHLVRRRGQEARLRCSPMKGHSHVYWYRQLPEEGLKFMVYLQKENIIDESGMPKERFSAEFPKEGPSILRIQQVVRGDSAAYFCASAPWDRDTSGANVLTFGAGSRLTVL.

This clone showed up just a few times. The chain couples TRBV30 to TRBJ1-2; D perhaps matches TRBD1 (5 bases). This CDR3 comprises 18 residues. Germline V gene sequence: CDR1 GTSNPN, CDR2 SVGIG (reference sequence). V was trimmed by 2 bases and J by 2 bases, leaving 24 bases between them. In DNA, the CDR3 is TGTGCCTGGAGTCGGGGGGAATTCCGCAACTCCGGGAACTATGGCTACACCTTC. As protein: CAWSRGEFRNSGNYGYTF.